This TCR beta chain was obtained from a study of blood T cell repertoires in COVID-19. From germline, CDR1 is MNHEY and CDR2 SVGAGI. V was clipped by 1 base and J by 3 bases; unmatched bases: 5. The CDR3 spans 15 residues. Profiled with immunoSEQ multiplex PCR; TCRdb holds only in-frame clones, not every one. The sample lists under 300,000 clones, nearly 90% occurring once. Allocation to cohorts depended on clinical history reported by the participants. There are a few counts of this clone. The sequencing sample was made of PBMCs or T cells enriched from blood (not recorded which). V gene TRBV6-5 combines with J gene TRBJ2-7; the match to TRBD1 covers 8 bases. This sequence was found in a woman in her twenties or thirties who had recovered from COVID-19. For the CDR3, the DNA is TGTGCCAGCAGTTACTACGCAGGGGGCAACTACGAGCAGTACTTC. Its translation: CASSYYAGGNYEQYF.